This paragraph covers one T cell receptor (beta chain) sequence. These data come from a study of ipilimumab plus nivolumab after autologous stem cell transplantation. Per the germline V gene, CDR1 is SNHLY and CDR2 is FYNNEI. The CDR3 is made up of 15 amino acids. Trimming took off 2 bases at V and 2 bases at J, with 12 bases between the two ends. Only in-frame clones appear in the TCRdb table, and some are missing; sequencing was by immunoSEQ multiplex PCR. Counted here are some 46,000 clones, 70% to 90% occurring once; the ten biggest clones make up less than 0.95%. Through week 26, nivolumab 3 mg/kg IV was given weeks 1, 4, 7, 10, then biweekly.

The sequence was obtained from a male donor with multiple myeloma. Source: PBMCs, taken in a trial of ipilimumab plus nivolumab as post-transplant consolidation. The J gene is TRBJ2-5, the V gene TRBV2, with D possibly TRBD2 on 5 matching bases. Here the CDR3 DNA reads TGTGCCAGCAGTGAACAAGGACGGGAACAAGAGACCCAGTACTTC. It translates to CASSEQGREQETQYF.